The 31 T cell receptor beta chains reported below all come from one sample, sequenced in a study of PD-1 blockade in classical Hodgkin lymphoma. Every patient had relapsed following autologous stem cell transplantation, and cohorts differed in brentuximab vedotin exposure. Only in-frame clones appear in the TCRdb table, and some are missing; sequencing was by immunoSEQ multiplex PCR. The sample lists about 110,000 clones; roughly 87% were seen once. The sequences come from peripheral blood mononuclear cells (PBMCs), collected before the second cycle of nivolumab. The source of these receptors is a human donor with classical Hodgkin lymphoma.

The chain is built from TRBV27 and TRBJ2-1, with 9 positions matching TRBD1. V trimming: 0 bases; J trimming: 9 bases; junction bases outside the gene matches: 12. The CDR3 is made up of 17 amino acids. Germline V gives CDR1 MNHEY, CDR2 SMNVEV (reference sequence). The CDR3: CASSLSTPGQGNTEQFF. The CDR3 nucleotides read TGTGCCAGCAGTTTATCGACCCCGGGACAGGGTAATACTGAGCAGTTCTTC.

The chain combines TRBV13 with TRBJ2-1, with D possibly TRBD2 on 6 matching bases. From germline, CDR1 is PRHDT and CDR2 FYEKMQ (reference sequence). The V end was cut by 5 bases, the J end by 15 bases, with 20 bases between. The CDR3 contains 13 residues. The CDR3 bases are TGTGCCAGCAGCCCGGGGTTTACGGGAGACCTGTTCTTC. This sequence encodes CASSPGFTGDLFF.

This chain uses TRBV30 with TRBJ1-5; D is uncertain. V lost 4 bases to trimming and J lost 8 bases, with 12 bases between them. CDR1 and CDR2 (germline): GTSNPN, SVGIG (reference sequence). This CDR3 contains 12 residues. CDR3 sequence: CAWTTDSEPQHF. The CDR3 DNA is TGTGCCTGGACAACCGACTCGGAGCCCCAGCATTTT.

The V and J genes are TRBV2 and TRBJ2-7, with 7 positions matching TRBD1. CDR3 size: 14 residues. Germline V gene data show CDR1 as SNHLY and CDR2 as FYNNEI. The ends lost 6 bases at V and 0 bases at J; junction bases unmatched: 5. As DNA, the CDR3 is TGTGCCAGCAGGACAGGGATGAGCTCCTACGAGCAGTACTTC. Translation: CASRTGMSSYEQYF.

This clone showed up just a few times. The chain uses TRBV5-6 and TRBJ2-7; maybe TRBD2 (5 bases). Germline lookup yields CDR1 SGHDT and CDR2 YYEEEE. V lost 2 bases and J 5 bases, leaving 11 bases between the germline ends. The CDR3 covers 13 residues. CDR3 bases: TGTGCCAGCAGCTTAGTTTTCGGGGACGAGCAGTACTTC. This gives the protein CASSLVFGDEQYF.

This chain joins TRBV14 and TRBJ1-3, with unresolved D. This CDR3 has 15 amino acids. The germline CDR1 and CDR2 sequences are SGHDN and FVKESK. V dropped 2 bases and J dropped 0 bases, with 8 bases sitting between them. DNA of the CDR3: TGTGCCAGCAGCCAATTCTGGGGCTCTGGAAACACCATATATTTT. Its translation is CASSQFWGSGNTIYF.

CDR3 loop: CSVGGSPGEDYGYTF. The CDR3 bases are TGCAGCGTTGGAGGTTCCCCTGGGGAAGACTATGGCTACACCTTC. The genes are TRBV29-1 and TRBJ1-2; no reliable D call. The CDR3 runs 15 residues. Germline V gene lookup returns CDR1 SQVTM and CDR2 ANQGSEA. Trimming removed 4 bases at V and 3 bases at J, with 18 bases between.

The chain employs TRBV11-3 and TRBJ2-7; perhaps TRBD2 as D (6 bases). The CDR3 totals 14 residues. CDR1 and CDR2 (germline): SGHNT, YENEEA. V lost 5 bases and J lost 3, with 14 bases in between. In nucleotides, the CDR3 is TGTGCCAGCAGCGAACCGGGGGAGTACTACGAGCAGTACTTC. Translated, it gives CASSEPGEYYEQYF.

This chain uses TRBV6-5 with TRBJ1-1; TRBD1 matches 7 bases. CDR3 size: 15 residues. V shed 6 bases and J 6 bases; nucleotides not matched to a gene: 13. In germline, CDR1 is MNHEY, CDR2 SVGAGI. The CDR3 nucleotides read TGTGCCAGCAGGGCGAGCAGGGGGAATCCCCCTGAAGCTTTCTTT. Its translation: CASRASRGNPPEAFF.

The chain has TRBV28 and TRBJ2-1; perhaps TRBD2 as D (6 bases). The germline V gene encodes CDR1 MDHEN and CDR2 SYDVKM. The CDR3 covers 15 residues. V lost 5 bases to trimming and J lost 3 bases, with 14 bases between them. The CDR3 nucleotides are TGTGCCAGCAGTGCGGGGTACCCATACTACAATGAGCAGTTCTTC. Translating it yields CASSAGYPYYNEQFF.

The chain employs TRBV11-3 and TRBJ2-7, with D perhaps being TRBD1 or TRBD2 (5 bases each). The CDR3 spans 15 residues. Germline V gene data show CDR1 as SGHNT and CDR2 as YENEEA. The ends were cut back, 3 bases at V and 4 bases at J, with 16 bases in the middle. CDR3 residues: CASSFGTTSGYEQYF. In DNA form, the CDR3 reads TGTGCCAGCAGCTTCGGGACGACGAGTGGGTACGAGCAGTACTTC.

The rearrangement joins TRBV15 to TRBJ1-3; D is unclear. V was cut by 0 bases and J by 8 bases, with 17 bases left in between. The germline V gene encodes CDR1 LNHNV and CDR2 YYDKDF (reference sequence). The CDR3 length is 16 residues. CDR3 sequence: CATSRDLMAVQDTIYF. For the CDR3, the DNA is TGTGCCACCAGCAGAGATCTGATGGCGGTCCAGGACACCATATATTTT.

This sequence joins TRBV5-1 and TRBJ2-1; 13 bases agree with TRBD2. Germline CDR1 SGHRS, CDR2 YFSETQ. Losses at the gene ends were 4 bases for V and 4 bases for J; bases not matched to a gene: 14. CDR3 size: 19 residues. The chain's CDR3 is CASSPGTSGIGPYYNEQFF. As DNA, the CDR3 is TGCGCCAGCAGCCCTGGGACTAGCGGGATAGGACCTTATTACAATGAGCAGTTCTTC.

The rearrangement joins TRBV5-1 to TRBJ2-3, with 12 bases that match TRBD1. Germline assignment: CDR1 SGHRS and CDR2 YFSETQ. Germline trimming cut 4 bases from V and 4 bases from J; bases unmatched to any gene: 13. This CDR3 has 18 amino acids. For the CDR3, the DNA is TGCGCCAGCAGCGTCCCGGGACAGGGGGCTGTTTTCGCAGATACGCAGTATTTT. It encodes CASSVPGQGAVFADTQYF.

The gene calls are TRBV19 and TRBJ2-3; 7 bases align to TRBD2. The V segment lost 7 bases and the J segment 3 bases; nucleotides outside the gene matches: 7. The CDR3 totals 14 residues. Germline V lookup: CDR1 LNHDA, CDR2 SQIVND (reference sequence). The DNA of the CDR3 is TGTGCCAGTATGACGGCGGGAGAAACAGATACGCAGTATTTT. Translated: CASMTAGETDTQYF. Together with reference TRBV19 and TRBJ2-3, the CDR3 gives the full variable domain: DGGITQSPKYLFRKEGQNVTLSCEQNLNHDAMYWYRQDPGQGLRLIYYSQIVNDFQKGDIAEGYSVSREKKESFPLTVTSAQKNPTAFYLCASMTAGETDTQYFGPGTRLTVL.

The V gene is TRBV7-6, the J gene TRBJ2-3; 8 bases align to TRBD2. V trimming: 6 bases; J trimming: 4 bases; junction bases outside the gene matches: 12. The CDR3 spans 16 residues. The germline gives CDR1 SGHVS, CDR2 FNYEAQ. This chain's CDR3 is CASSPNSGGRPDTQYF. In DNA form, the CDR3 reads TGTGCCAGCAGTCCGAACTCGGGGGGGCGCCCAGATACGCAGTATTTT.

V is TRBV30 and J is TRBJ2-7; D unclear. Per the germline V gene, CDR1 is GTSNPN and CDR2 is SVGIG (reference sequence). This CDR3 has 13 amino acids. V was cut by 5 bases and J by 0 bases, with 11 bases left in between. The CDR3 reads CAWASYGSYEQYF. CDR3 nucleotides: TGTGCCTGGGCTTCGTACGGCTCCTACGAGCAGTACTTC.

V and J are TRBV25-1 and TRBJ2-7; D perhaps matches TRBD2 (5 bases). V lost 3 bases and J 3 bases, leaving 15 bases between the germline ends. Germline V CDR1 and CDR2: MGHDK, SYGVNS. CDR3 length: 15 residues. The CDR3 loop is CASSDEGGLHYEQYF. Written as DNA, the CDR3 is TGTGCCAGCAGTGATGAAGGAGGCCTCCACTACGAGCAGTACTTC.

The chain is built from TRBV5-1 and TRBJ1-2; D unresolved. In germline, CDR1 is SGHRS, CDR2 YFSETQ. V dropped 4 bases and J dropped 2 bases, with 15 bases sitting between them. This CDR3 region has 15 residues. DNA of the CDR3: TGCGCCAGCAGCCATGACGCTGGCGGGAACTATGGCTACACCTTC. Protein sequence: CASSHDAGGNYGYTF. The variable domain in full, with the rest retrieved from reference TRBV5-1 and TRBJ1-2, is KAGVTQTPRYLIKTRGQQVTLSCSPISGHRSVSWYQQTPGQGLQFLFEYFSETQRNKGNFPGRFSGRQFSNSRSEMNVSTLELGDSALYLCASSHDAGGNYGYTFGSGTRLTVV.

This chain uses TRBV29-1 with TRBJ1-1; no clear D gene. V was trimmed by 4 bases and J by 5 bases, leaving 8 bases between them. The CDR3 is 11 amino acids. Germline CDR1 is SQVTM and CDR2 is ANQGSEA. The DNA of the CDR3 is TGCAGCGTTGCCCCCCTGACTGAAGCTTTCTTT. Protein product: CSVAPLTEAFF. Filled out from reference TRBV29-1 and TRBJ1-1, the complete variable domain reads SAVISQKPSRDICQRGTSLTIQCQVDSQVTMMFWYRQQPGQSLTLIATANQGSEATYESGFVIDKFPISRPNLTFSTLTVSNMSPEDSSIYLCSVAPLTEAFFGQGTRLTVV.

The rearrangement joins TRBV19 to TRBJ1-4; D is ambiguous. V lost 5 bases and J lost 1, with 11 bases in between. There are 15 residues in the CDR3. CDR1 is LNHDA and CDR2 is SQIVND in the germline V gene (reference sequence). Here the CDR3 reads CASSPSTGTNEKLFF. The CDR3 DNA reads TGTGCCAGTAGTCCATCGACGGGAACTAATGAAAAACTGTTTTTT.

This clone was recorded once. The rearrangement uses TRBV7-2 and TRBJ2-7, with a weak D call TRBD2 (5 bases). Trimming pared 3 bases from V and 0 bases from J, leaving 6 bases between. The germline gives CDR1 SGHTA, CDR2 FQGNSA. The CDR3 totals 13 residues. In nucleotides, the CDR3 is TGTGCCAGCAGCTTCGGGATCTCCTACGAGCAGTACTTC. This translates into CASSFGISYEQYF.

This clone has only one observation. This chain joins TRBV7-2 and TRBJ2-3; 11 bases line up with TRBD2. CDR1 is SGHTA and CDR2 is FQGNSA in the germline V gene. V lost 5 bases to trimming and J lost 1 base; unmatched junction nucleotides: 14. This CDR3 spans 19 amino acids. For the CDR3, the DNA is TGTGCCAGCAGCCCCTGGGGGCTAGCGGGAGGTGGGCGCACAGATACGCAGTATTTT. Residues: CASSPWGLAGGGRTDTQYF.

The genes are TRBV11-2 and TRBJ1-5, with TRBD1 matching 9 bases. This CDR3 has 14 amino acids. The J segment lost 7 bases and the V segment lost 3 bases, leaving 4 bases of the junction unmatched. Per the germline V gene, CDR1 is SGHAT and CDR2 is FQNNGV. CDR3 nucleotide sequence: TGTGCCAGCAGCTTGGACAGGGGCGGACAGCCCCAGCATTTT. It translates to CASSLDRGGQPQHF.

The chain joins TRBV6-1 to TRBJ2-5, with D maybe TRBD1 (5 bases). The germline V gene has CDR1 MNHNS and CDR2 SASEGT. Between the trimmed V and J ends, which lost 4 bases and 0 bases, there was a span of 12 bases. The CDR3 extends over 15 amino acids. DNA for the CDR3: TGTGCCAGCAGTGGCAGGGCGAATTACCAAGAGACCCAGTACTTC. It is translated as CASSGRANYQETQYF.

The V and J genes are TRBV7-2 and TRBJ1-3; D possibly corresponds to TRBD1 (6 bases). The CDR3 runs 19 residues. CDR1 is SGHTA and CDR2 is FQGNSA in the germline V gene. V lost 2 bases and J 2 bases, leaving 22 bases between the germline ends. The CDR3 protein is CASSLFSPGTSMAGNTIYF. CDR3 nucleotide sequence: TGTGCCAGCAGCTTATTTTCACCGGGGACATCCATGGCTGGAAACACCATATATTTT. The full variable domain, in which reference TRBV7-2 and TRBJ1-3 provide the parts outside the CDR3, is GAGVSQSPSNKVTEKGKDVELRCDPISGHTALYWYRQSLGQGLEFLIYFQGNSAPDKSGLPSDRFSAERTGGSVSTLTIQRTQQEDSAVYLCASSLFSPGTSMAGNTIYFGEGSWLTVV.

The chain is built from TRBV7-2 and TRBJ1-3; D call uncertain. The germline V and J ends were trimmed by 1 base and 2 bases, with 15 bases remaining between them. Germline CDR1 is SGHTA and CDR2 is FQGNSA. The length of the CDR3 is 17 residues. CDR3 residues: CASSLVGPQVPGNTIYF. The DNA for the CDR3 is TGTGCCAGCAGCTTAGTCGGACCACAAGTTCCTGGAAACACCATATATTTT.

The rearrangement joins TRBV28 to TRBJ1-1; TRBD1 is a possible D gene (5 bases). Between the trimmed V and J ends, which lost 2 bases and 8 bases, there was a span of 9 bases. Germline CDR1 reads MDHEN; CDR2 reads SYDVKM. This CDR3 is built from 12 residues. CDR3 sequence reads: CASSLGTEEAFF. The CDR3 nucleotides read TGTGCCAGCAGTTTAGGGACCGAGGAAGCTTTCTTT.

The chain couples TRBV27 to TRBJ1-2; the D is unclear. The V and J ends lost 10 bases and 7 bases respectively, with 16 bases between them. Per the germline V gene, CDR1 is MNHEY and CDR2 is SMNVEV (reference sequence). The CDR3 runs to 12 residues. The DNA for the CDR3 is TGTGCCACCCTATCAGGTTTTGGTGGCTACACCTTC. It encodes CATLSGFGGYTF.

V gene TRBV28 combines with J gene TRBJ1-1; TRBD1 is a possible D gene (5 bases). The length of the CDR3 is 15 residues. Germline CDR1 and CDR2: MDHEN and SYDVKM. V shed 4 bases and J shed 5 bases, with 17 bases lying between them. The CDR3 bases are TGTGCCAGCAGTTCATCGGCCGCGGGGGGTACTGAAGCTTTCTTT. Translation: CASSSSAAGGTEAFF.

J is TRBJ2-1 and V is TRBV6-4; TRBD2 matches at 10 bases. Germline CDR1 MRHNA, CDR2 SNTAGT. The CDR3 length is 14 residues. Germline trimming cut 8 bases from V and 6 bases from J; bases unmatched to any gene: 7. CDR3 protein: CASGASGRGNEQFF. CDR3 DNA sequence: TGTGCCAGCGGGGCTAGCGGGAGAGGCAATGAGCAGTTCTTC.